The clone carrying this T cell receptor beta chain was picked up one time. The sample belongs to a study of long-term antiretroviral therapy in people with HIV. Germline loops: CDR1 SGHRS, CDR2 YFSETQ. V was shortened by 1 base and J by 2 bases, with 8 bases between the two germline ends. This CDR3 has 14 residues. The libraries were made with immunoSEQ v3.0 at survey level. Generated by immunoSEQ multiplex PCR, the TCRdb table keeps only in-frame clones and is missing some. The data contain around 20,000 clones, around 80% of them singletons. This receptor was identified in a man between 18 and 29 years old with HIV. The sequencing used unsorted PBMCs, collected 0.5 years after starting antiretroviral therapy. The chain uses TRBV5-1 and TRBJ2-3; D uncertain. CDR3 DNA sequence: TGCGCCAGCAGCTTGTCAGACACCACAGATACGCAGTATTTT. This sequence encodes CASSLSDTTDTQYF.